This record covers a single T cell receptor (beta chain). These data originate in a study of blood T cell repertoires in COVID-19. The repertoire was sequenced with immunoSEQ multiplex PCR; TCRdb's copy has only in-frame clones and lacks some. The sample comprises fewer than 300,000 clones, 70% to 90% of which are singletons, and about 9.8% rests with the top ten. The clonotype was recovered from a man aged 18 to 29 with active or convalescent COVID-19. Sequencing was carried out using peripheral blood.

This chain's CDR3 is CSVLGLGGIGYTF. The DNA for the CDR3 is TGCAGCGTTTTGGGTTTGGGAGGGATTGGCTACACCTTC. The genes are TRBV29-1 and TRBJ1-2; the D is unclear. CDR1 and CDR2 (germline): SQVTM, ANQGSEA. Deletions cut 5 bases from V and 7 bases from J, with 17 bases between. This CDR3 has 13 residues.